The 20 T cell receptor beta chains below all came from one sample that was sequenced in a study of blood T cell repertoires in COVID-19. Profiling relied on immunoSEQ multiplex PCR, and the TCRdb table lists in-frame clones only, not all of them. This table has roughly 100,000 clones, approximately 89% appearing once. Sequencing was done on a sample of peripheral blood. The origin of the receptors is a woman older than 75 in a cohort sampled during active COVID-19.

This clone appeared once. DNA for the CDR3: TGTGCCAGCAGCTCACTAGCGGGATCCTACAATGAGCAGTTCTTC. Its translation: CASSSLAGSYNEQFF. The V and J genes are TRBV7-2 and TRBJ2-1; TRBD2 agrees at 10 bases. CDR1 is SGHTA, CDR2 FQGNSA, per germline. This CDR3 contains 15 residues. V was pared by 4 bases and J by 1 base, with 1 base of the junction left unmatched. The full variable domain, with the rest looked up from reference TRBV7-2 and TRBJ2-1, is GAGVSQSPSNKVTEKGKDVELRCDPISGHTALYWYRQSLGQGLEFLIYFQGNSAPDKSGLPSDRFSAERTGGSVSTLTIQRTQQEDSAVYLCASSSLAGSYNEQFFGPGTRLTVL.

The chain is built from TRBV29-1 and TRBJ2-1; 15 positions match TRBD2. With 1 base clipped from V and 9 bases from J, the junction kept 7 bases outside the gene matches. The CDR3 runs to 16 residues. Germline loops: CDR1 SQVTM, CDR2 ANQGSEA. The CDR3 nucleotides read TGCAGCGTTGAAGGGACTAGCGGGGGGGCCGGAGGTGAGCAGTTCTTC. This gives the protein CSVEGTSGGAGGEQFF.

This sequence joins TRBV7-8 and TRBJ2-7, with 9 bases matching TRBD2. The CDR3 is 16 amino acids. The ends lost 0 bases at V and 3 bases at J; junction bases unmatched: 6. Germline CDR1 reads SGHVS; CDR2 reads FQNEAQ. The CDR3, as DNA: TGTGCCAGCAGCTTAGCAACTAGCGGGCCACTCTACGAGCAGTACTTC. Translating gives CASSLATSGPLYEQYF.

The V gene is TRBV3-1 (or the pseudogene TRBV3-2), the J gene TRBJ2-7, with a possible D match to TRBD2 (6 bases). V was clipped by 4 bases and J by 1 base, with 17 bases between them. This CDR3 spans 16 amino acids. Germline values: CDR1 LGHDT, CDR2 YNNKEL (reference sequence). The CDR3 region has the DNA TGTGCCAGCAGCCTGGGGGGTTATTCTGATTCCTACGAGCAGTACTTC. Protein product: CASSLGGYSDSYEQYF.

This chain uses TRBV7-2 with TRBJ2-1, with TRBD2 identical over 8 bases. CDR1 SGHTA and CDR2 FQGNSA come from the germline V gene. The CDR3 extends over 14 amino acids. With V trimmed by 1 base and J by 10 bases, 6 bases remained unmatched. In DNA, the CDR3 is TGTGCCAGCAGCTTAGAGGGGACTAGAGGGGAGCAGTTCTTC. Its protein is CASSLEGTRGEQFF. Variable domain in full (rest from reference TRBV7-2 and TRBJ2-1): GAGVSQSPSNKVTEKGKDVELRCDPISGHTALYWYRQSLGQGLEFLIYFQGNSAPDKSGLPSDRFSAERTGGSVSTLTIQRTQQEDSAVYLCASSLEGTRGEQFFGPGTRLTVL.

V usage is TRBV7-9 and J usage is TRBJ2-7; 8 positions match TRBD1. Looked up from germline, CDR1 is SEHNR and CDR2 is FQNEAQ (reference sequence). J gave up 2 bases and V 5 bases, and 8 bases lay outside the gene matches. The CDR3 spans 15 residues. CDR3 sequence: CASSDKGQVTYEQYF. In DNA form, the CDR3 reads TGTGCCAGCAGCGACAAGGGACAGGTGACCTACGAGCAGTACTTC.

V and J are TRBV6-5 and TRBJ1-1, with 7 nucleotides matching TRBD1. CDR1 MNHEY and CDR2 SVGAGI come from the germline V gene. Trimming removed 7 bases from V and 0 bases from J; junction bases left unmatched: 5. The CDR3 covers 14 residues. CDR3 nucleotide sequence: TGTGCCAGCAACTACCAGGGGGTGAACACTGAAGCTTTCTTT. This codes for CASNYQGVNTEAFF.

This clone was seen a single time. The chain has TRBV7-9 and TRBJ1-4, with 9 bases aligning to TRBD1. Germline V gives CDR1 SEHNR, CDR2 FQNEAQ (reference sequence). The CDR3 contains 15 residues. With 5 bases clipped from V and 5 bases from J, the junction kept 6 bases outside the gene matches. The CDR3 DNA follows: TGTGCCAGCAGCCCACCCGGGACAGGGAATGAAAAACTGTTTTTT. Protein sequence: CASSPPGTGNEKLFF.

This rearrangement joins TRBV10-2 to TRBJ1-5; D is possibly TRBD1 (6 bases). The V and J ends lost 8 bases and 7 bases respectively, with 15 bases between them. The length of the CDR3 is 13 residues. From germline, CDR1 is WSHSY and CDR2 SAAADI. CDR3 in amino acids: CASRRPGEQPQHF. The DNA of the CDR3 is TGCGCCAGCCGGAGGCCAGGGGAACAGCCCCAGCATTTT.

The gene calls are TRBV27 and TRBJ2-2, with 15 positions matching TRBD2. The trim removed 3 bases at V and 8 bases at J, leaving 10 bases unmatched. CDR1 and CDR2 (germline): MNHEY, SMNVEV (reference sequence). The CDR3 length is 18 residues. CDR3 nucleotide sequence: TGTGCCAGCAGTTTTTCCCCAGTGGGACTAGCGGGAGGAGGGGAGCTGTTTTTT. It is translated as CASSFSPVGLAGGGELFF.

The chain recombines TRBV29-1 with TRBJ1-1, with a weak D call TRBD1 (6 bases). V lost 5 bases, J lost 1 base, and 8 bases lay in between. The CDR3 is made up of 12 amino acids. Germline loops: CDR1 SQVTM, CDR2 ANQGSEA. CDR3 residues: CSVLQGNTEAFF. Written as DNA, the CDR3 is TGCAGCGTTTTACAGGGGAACACTGAAGCTTTCTTT.

The CDR3 nucleotides are TGTGCCAGCAGTACCTACAGGGGGAAAACTCCCTACGAGCAGTACTTC. Its protein is CASSTYRGKTPYEQYF. The chain recombines TRBV27 with TRBJ2-7; 8 bases are a match to TRBD1. Germline assignment: CDR1 MNHEY and CDR2 SMNVEV (reference sequence). V dropped 5 bases and J dropped 2; count of bases not matched to a gene: 11. The CDR3 has 16 amino acids.

V gene TRBV5-1 combines with J gene TRBJ1-2; possibly TRBD1 for D (5 bases). The ends were cut back, 0 bases at V and 5 bases at J, with 8 bases in the middle. This CDR3 has 13 residues. Germline CDR1 reads SGHRS; CDR2 reads YFSETQ. The chain's CDR3 is CASSLESGYGYTF. The DNA of the CDR3 is TGCGCCAGCAGCTTGGAATCAGGGTATGGCTACACCTTC.

V is TRBV12-3 or TRBV12-4 and J is TRBJ2-3, with 10 positions matching TRBD2. V was pared by 6 bases and J by 7 bases, with 4 bases of the junction left unmatched. The CDR3 has 13 amino acids. In nucleotides, the CDR3 is TGTGCCAGCAGGGGACTAGCGAGCAATACGCAGTATTTT. Its translation: CASRGLASNTQYF.

The chain couples TRBV7-9 to TRBJ2-1; TRBD1 is a possible D gene (6 bases). Trimming removed 1 base from V and 8 bases from J, with 15 bases in between. This CDR3 region has 15 residues. Germline values: CDR1 SEHNR, CDR2 FQNEAQ (reference sequence). In DNA form, the CDR3 reads TGTGCCAGCAGCTTAGTGGGGGCGCTGGGGGATGAGCAGTTCTTC. Encoded protein: CASSLVGALGDEQFF.

V is TRBV24-1 and J is TRBJ2-1, with 8 bases identical to TRBD2. The CDR3 is made up of 14 amino acids. J gave up 9 bases and V 6 bases, and 9 bases lay outside the gene matches. CDR1 is KGHDR, CDR2 SFDVKD, per germline. The CDR3 loop is CATSFPGLDGEQFF. The CDR3 coding sequence is TGTGCCACCAGTTTCCCGGGACTAGATGGTGAGCAGTTCTTC.

The gene calls are TRBV12-3 or TRBV12-4 and TRBJ2-7; maybe TRBD2 (5 bases). The CDR3 has 13 amino acids. Trimming stripped 6 bases from V and 0 bases from J, with 9 bases between. The CDR3 sequence: CASSLGDSYEQYF. As DNA, the CDR3 is TGTGCCAGCAGCCTCGGGGACTCCTACGAGCAGTACTTC.

This chain uses TRBV6-5 with TRBJ2-1; 7 bases align to TRBD1. The CDR3 contains 12 residues. Germline assignment: CDR1 MNHEY and CDR2 SVGAGI. With 6 bases clipped from V and 5 bases from J, the junction kept 1 base outside the gene matches. In DNA form, the CDR3 reads TGTGCCAGCAGGACAGGGAACAATGAGCAGTTCTTC. Translating gives CASRTGNNEQFF.

This clone has a single count. J is TRBJ2-5 and V is TRBV4-1, with 9 nucleotides matching TRBD2. The germline CDR1 and CDR2 sequences are MGHRA and YSYEKL. The CDR3 has 15 amino acids. V was clipped by 3 bases and J by 5 bases; unmatched bases: 7. The CDR3 loop reads CASSQALAGWETQYF. The CDR3 DNA sequence: TGCGCCAGCAGCCAGGCGCTAGCGGGATGGGAGACCCAGTACTTC.

This chain links TRBV3-1 (or the pseudogene TRBV3-2) with TRBJ2-1; tentatively, D is TRBD1 (5 bases). CDR1 is LGHDT and CDR2 is YNNKEL in the germline V gene (reference sequence). Trimming took off 2 bases at V and 5 bases at J, with 13 bases between the two ends. This CDR3 comprises 15 residues. CDR3 amino acids: CASSQRGQTDNEQFF. CDR3 DNA sequence: TGTGCCAGCAGCCAACGCGGACAAACAGACAATGAGCAGTTCTTC.